Sequencing of this T cell receptor beta chain was carried out in a study of cytomegalovirus exposure and HLA in healthy donors (dated by TCRdb to 2016 to 2017). Context from the whole study: In an earlier analysis of some 610 of the donors, 250 to 350 Gb of sequence data and 90 million to 130 million unique TCR beta sequences from about 179 million T cells were reported. About 310 gigabases of sequencing data and approximately 84 million unique TCR sequences were included in an early release covering roughly 600 HLA-typed donors. The genetic ancestry cluster associated with self-reported Caucasian donors included about 81% of the 300 to 400 genotyped donors. The study aimed to test whether signatures of past pathogen exposure could be identified by cataloging public T cell receptors. The study profiled the T cell repertoires of more than 500 subjects by immunosequencing and related them to cytomegalovirus serostatus. A separate validation cohort of 90 to 150 different subjects was used in addition to the approximately 700-subject first cohort. High-throughput TCR immunosequencing, statistical association of individual TCRs with disease status, and machine learning were combined to predict cytomegalovirus infection status. A later analysis re-examined previously published TCR beta repertoires from more than 650 donors and added high-resolution HLA genotyping to investigate patterns of TCR occurrence. The later analysis used no new phenotypic data to find candidate immune exposures, relying instead on TCR beta sequences and their occurrence across donors. In an earlier analysis of several hundred of the donors, high-throughput TCR beta sequencing was used to judge whether each TCR beta V gene segment behaved as functional or pseudogenic. Donor age, sex, ethnicity and CMV serostatus were collected together with the repertoire data. A later genetic analysis used genome-wide SNP genotypes for 398 of the 666 donors, treating that subset as a discovery cohort. Every discovery cohort repertoire had been produced on one sequencing platform. HLA typing covered class I and class II loci at four-digit resolution. Typing coverage differed by locus: A, B, C, DRB1 and DQB1 were typed in roughly 620-630 donors, DQA1 in roughly 510, DPA1 in around 610, and DPB1 in just under 490. A few DR-DQ haplotypes were handled as single units for association and clustering because linkage in the cohort was strong. Across 398 genotyped donors of the cohort, an average of roughly 250,000 unique TCR beta nucleotide sequences per donor were sequenced, and approximately 17% of those sequences were non-productive.

In total, approximately 690 healthy bone marrow donors made up the cohort. At the time of sampling, every cohort member was nominally healthy, though immune exposures that went unrecorded were likely present. The donor tested CMV seronegative and was one of the 352 seronegative cohort members. Each donor provided a peripheral blood sample, and peripheral blood mononuclear cells were used for TCR beta sequencing. The Qiagen DNeasy Blood Extraction Kit was used to extract genomic DNA from the blood cell samples. What the research found in general, with its limitations: Roughly uniform sequencing depth across donors was assumed in presence/absence analyses, although this assumption may not hold. According to a later analysis, most CMV-associated TCR beta chains appeared to be HLA-restricted, and the HLA associations seemed to be driven largely by CMV exposure. Because HLA typing was missing for some donors at each locus, association tests included only the typed subset. In a later analysis, TCR association rates were found to vary across HLA loci, with the most associated TCRs seen for DRB1 alleles and the fewest for HLA-C alleles. Because counts were too low, 15 to 20 rarely observed V segments, including chromosome 9 orphons, were excluded from the earlier analysis of 500 to 700 of the donors. An earlier analysis of approximately 500 of the donors showed that most TCR beta V segments appeared in productive rearrangements either about 90% or about 30% of the time, which broadly matched IMGT annotations. In a later analysis, several top co-occurrence clusters were reported to appear linked to parvovirus B19, influenza, CMV and Epstein-Barr virus. Compared with equally common non-associated chains, HLA-associated TCR beta chains in a later analysis were more clonally expanded and had lower generation probabilities. A later genetic analysis reported fewer N-insertions in productive TCRs among donors in an Asian-associated ancestry cluster than the roughly 700-donor mean. An association between a missense DCLRE1C variant and V-gene and J-gene trimming of TCR beta chains was found in a later genetic analysis and replicated in an independent cohort. Correlated functional status among segregating V segments might be attributable to linkage disequilibrium, but an unknown experimental factor could not be ruled out. A cluster of highly shared sequence variants was judged likely to be a technical artifact of the sequencing pipeline. A later analysis associated about 17,000 TCR beta sequences with specific HLA alleles at a false discovery rate of 0.05. In vitro tests confirmed that three of the cytomegalovirus-associated TCR beta chains recognize cytomegalovirus antigens. A total of 150 to 200 TCR beta chains were listed by the study as associated with cytomegalovirus. A further reported finding was that TCR beta sequences accurately predicted the HLA-A and HLA-B alleles for most subjects in the first cohort. The cohort was sequenced for TCR beta chains only, and without alpha or paired-chain data the features that could be detected were limited. Strong co-occurrence of HLA alleles, especially DR and DQ, made assigning TCR associations to individual alleles difficult. Most TCR sequences were observed very rarely across donors, whereas some public TCRs were present in many individuals. Some IMGT-functional V segments, including TRBV6-2 and TRBV6-3, could not be distinguished by the 87-base-pair reads and were therefore excluded. The authors suggested that the approach could potentially be extended to other disease states and immunological phenotypes. CMV serostatus was the only immune exposure information available for the cohort. Cytomegalovirus status was reported to be diagnosed by the classifier with high specificity and sensitivity in both the original and validation cohorts.

Receptor amplification or capture employed the immunoSEQ multiplex PCR assay. For the multiplex PCR, a mixture combining 60 forward primers for TCR Vbeta segments and 13 reverse primers for TCR Jbeta segments was used. A multiplex PCR assay on genomic DNA amplified the CDR3 region of rearranged TCR beta genes. On the Illumina HiSeq System, the amplified TCR beta libraries were sequenced as 87-base-pair reads. Regarding the original processing steps: In a later analysis, approximately 74 million unique TCR beta chains were counted across the approximately 640 repertoires, and around 11 million of these chains were shared by at least two donors. Raw reads were error-corrected and collapsed into unique sequences by a nearest-neighbor algorithm in which closely related sequences were merged to remove PCR and sequencing errors. Alignment of CDR3 sequences to IMGT reference sequences was used to assign V, D and J gene segments. For a sequence to be retained, a match of at least six nucleotides was required to both a V gene segment and a J gene segment. Rearrangements were classified as productive when the CDR3 lacked stop codons and remained in frame with V and J, and all other rearrangements were classified as non-productive. Following IMGT convention, CDR3 was defined as the stretch from the second conserved V-encoded cysteine up to the conserved J-encoded phenylalanine. The earlier analysis of some 540 of the donors excluded any sequence lacking an unambiguous match to a single V gene segment. In an earlier analysis of 587 of the donors, V segments were called functional above 56.7% productive rearrangements and were called segregating when the between-donor standard deviation exceeded 5%. A statistical classification framework was built to diagnose cytomegalovirus status from the catalog of TCR beta chain sequences. A later analysis assigned V and J genes by comparing TCR nucleotide sequences with IMGT/GENE-DB human TR gene sequences. A later analysis assigned CDR3 sequences and most-parsimonious VDJ recombination scenarios with the TCRdist pipeline. A later analysis defined each TCR beta chain by its CDR3 amino acid sequence plus V-gene family, and excluded reads lacking a unique V-gene family. A later analysis removed several hundred highly shared, low-generation-probability nucleotide sequences to deal with suspected cross-contamination and a sequencing artifact. In a later analysis, a clonal expansion index for each public chain was calculated from normalized within-repertoire ranks of inferred template counts. A later analysis computed generation probabilities with a VDJ recombination model fitted to out-of-frame rearrangements, and checked the results against IGoR. In a later analysis, TCR-TCR, TCR-HLA and TCR-CMV co-occurrence was scored with hypergeometric tests, and a repertoire-size bias correction was applied to TCR pairs. A later analysis estimated false discovery rates by permuting HLA or CMV assignments 20 times. In a later analysis, co-occurring TCRs were grouped with DBSCAN, and TCRdist sequence similarity was added when clustering was performed within HLA-allele-positive subsets. Co-occurrence clustering excluded repertoires with fewer than 30,000 or more than 120,000 public chains, plus five with anomalous nucleotide sharing. The table comes from immuneACCESS by way of TCRdb, which keeps in-frame sequences with V and J called. Part of the clones is missing from these tables; in studies checked, under half for an unresolved V gene and the rest for unknown reasons. That table is the source of V, J and clone size, and D and trimming were worked out from the DNA. The sample data list about 83,000 clones, and about 77% of these were observed just once. Of the sample, 4% to 5% falls within the top ten clones.

The cysteine opens and the phenylalanine closes a CDR3 of 14 amino acids. Solely the CDR3 DNA is kept, with 42 bases framed from the first base. As encoded in the germline V gene, CDR1 is MGHRA while CDR2 is YSYEKL. The junction carries 10 bases between V and J, which are trimmed by 4 bases and 1 base respectively. Concerning this clone itself: Its antigen is currently not known. No base quality values were provided; no much bigger clone lies one nucleotide off.

Sample: PBMCs. The sequence was obtained from a man aged 55 to 69 in good health and CMV-seronegative. The chain is made from TRBV4-1 and TRBJ1-1; the D gene is perhaps TRBD1, on 5 matching bases. The CDR3 is CASSLGAQNTEAFF. DNA sequence: TGCGCCAGCAGCCTAGGGGCCCAGAACACTGAAGCTTTCTTT.